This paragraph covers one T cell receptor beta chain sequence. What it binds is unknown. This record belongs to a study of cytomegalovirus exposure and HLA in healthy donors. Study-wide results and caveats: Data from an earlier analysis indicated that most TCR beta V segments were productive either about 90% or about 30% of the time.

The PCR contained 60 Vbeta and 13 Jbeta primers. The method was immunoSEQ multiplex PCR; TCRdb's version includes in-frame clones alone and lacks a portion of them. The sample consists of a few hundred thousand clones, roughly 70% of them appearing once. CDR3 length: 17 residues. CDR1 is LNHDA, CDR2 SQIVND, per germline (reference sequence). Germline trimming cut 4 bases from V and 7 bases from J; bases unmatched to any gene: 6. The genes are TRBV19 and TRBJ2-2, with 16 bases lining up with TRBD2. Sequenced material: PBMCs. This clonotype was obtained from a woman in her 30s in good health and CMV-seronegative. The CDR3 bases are TGTGCCAGTAGTACGGGGACTAGCGGGGGGGCGATCGGGGAGCTGTTTTTT. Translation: CASSTGTSGGAIGELFF.